These 27 T cell receptor beta chains originate from one sample sequenced in a study of blood T cell repertoires in COVID-19. Measured with immunoSEQ multiplex PCR; TCRdb has only the in-frame clones, and not every one. The sample consists of tens of thousands of clones, approximately 83% of them appearing once. What was sequenced was peripheral blood. Receptor source: an elderly woman with COVID-19, enrolled during active disease.

The chain is built from TRBV19 and TRBJ2-1; 11 nucleotides align to TRBD2. J lost 7 bases, V lost 5 bases, and 13 bases had no gene match. Germline-derived CDR1 and CDR2 are LNHDA and SQIVND (reference sequence). There are 17 residues in the CDR3. CDR3: CASSSLYSGRAGNEQFF. In DNA form, the CDR3 reads TGTGCCAGTAGTTCCCTCTATAGCGGGAGGGCCGGGAATGAGCAGTTCTTC.

The chain recombines TRBV6-5 with TRBJ1-5, with D possibly TRBD1 on 5 matching bases. CDR3 size: 15 residues. Germline CDR1 reads MNHEY; CDR2 reads SVGAGI. Trimming took 2 bases from V and 0 from J, leaving 8 bases between them. The DNA of the CDR3 is TGTGCCAGCAGTTACCAGGGAAATAGCAATCAGCCCCAGCATTTT. Its translation is CASSYQGNSNQPQHF.

The chain uses TRBV5-1 and TRBJ2-1, with TRBD2 matching 7 bases. The CDR3 loop spans 15 amino acids. V was pared by 4 bases and J by 4 bases, with 8 bases of the junction left unmatched. Per the germline V gene, CDR1 is SGHRS and CDR2 is YFSETQ. The CDR3 DNA sequence: TGCGCCAGCAGCCTGAGCGGGAAAGGGTACAATGAGCAGTTCTTC. Protein product: CASSLSGKGYNEQFF.

Of note for this clone: The same CDR3 arises from other DNA sequences in this sample as well. The rearrangement joins TRBV7-2 to TRBJ2-7; D perhaps matches TRBD1 (6 bases). Deletions cut 5 bases from V and 3 bases from J, with 11 bases between. The germline V gene has CDR1 SGHTA and CDR2 FQGNSA. The CDR3 spans 13 residues. The chain's CDR3 is CASSLDRFYEQYF. The CDR3 DNA is TGTGCCAGCAGCCTGGACAGATTCTACGAGCAGTACTTC.

V is TRBV9 and J is TRBJ2-5; TRBD2 agrees at 8 bases. With 4 bases clipped from V and 2 bases from J, the junction kept 4 bases outside the gene matches. Germline lookup yields CDR1 SGDLS and CDR2 YYNGEE. The CDR3 covers 14 residues. The CDR3 reads CASSRSGGQETQYF. CDR3 DNA sequence: TGTGCCAGCAGCCGGAGCGGGGGACAAGAGACCCAGTACTTC.

The chain combines TRBV11-2 with TRBJ1-1; 8 nucleotides align to TRBD1. Germline trimming cut 3 bases from V and 6 bases from J; bases unmatched to any gene: 18. The CDR3 has 18 residues. Per the germline V gene, CDR1 is SGHAT and CDR2 is FQNNGV. The DNA for the CDR3 is TGTGCCAGCAGCTTCTCCGGGACAGGCAATATAAAGGGGTCTGAAGCTTTCTTT. It codes for CASSFSGTGNIKGSEAFF.

The chain carries TRBV7-8 and TRBJ2-7, with TRBD1 matching 8 bases. With V trimmed by 4 bases and J by 6 bases, 8 bases remained unmatched. Looked up from germline, CDR1 is SGHVS and CDR2 is FQNEAQ. The CDR3 loop spans 14 amino acids. CDR3 sequence reads: CASSYGQGSGEQYF. CDR3 nucleotides: TGTGCCAGCAGCTACGGACAGGGTTCCGGCGAGCAGTACTTC.

The chain joins TRBV9 to TRBJ2-2; unclear D gene. Germline CDR1 and CDR2: SGDLS and YYNGEE. V gave up 0 bases and J gave up 2 bases, with 8 bases separating them. The length of the CDR3 is 15 residues. As DNA, the CDR3 is TGTGCCAGCAGCGTAGATCCTTTAAACACCGGGGAGCTGTTTTTT. It specifies CASSVDPLNTGELFF.

The CDR3 sequence: CASAVLGSYNEQFF. The CDR3 DNA reads TGTGCCAGTGCGGTCCTGGGCTCCTACAATGAGCAGTTCTTC. J is TRBJ2-1 and V is TRBV19; D uncertain. V shed 8 bases and J shed 0 bases, with 11 bases lying between them. CDR1 and CDR2 from the germline V gene are LNHDA and SQIVND (reference sequence). The CDR3 is 14 amino acids.

The V gene is TRBV9, the J gene TRBJ1-5; TRBD1 matches at 8 bases. V was clipped by 1 base and J by 9 bases; unmatched bases: 6. There are 14 residues in the CDR3. CDR1 and CDR2 (germline): SGDLS, YYNGEE. The CDR3 loop is CASSVSGGPGPQHF. The CDR3 nucleotides read TGTGCCAGCAGCGTATCAGGGGGCCCAGGGCCCCAGCATTTT. Complete variable domain (other parts from reference TRBV9 and TRBJ1-5): DSGVTQTPKHLITATGQRVTLRCSPRSGDLSVYWYQQSLDQGLQFLIQYYNGEERAKGNILERFSAQQFPDLHSELNLSSLELGDSALYFCASSVSGGPGPQHFGDGTRLSIL.

The genes are TRBV15 and TRBJ2-7, with D uncertain. This CDR3 is 16 amino acids long. V shed 0 bases and J shed 0 bases, with 12 bases lying between them. Per the germline V gene, CDR1 is LNHNV and CDR2 is YYDKDF (reference sequence). CDR3 residues: CATSRDATRVSYEQYF. For the CDR3, the DNA is TGTGCCACCAGCAGAGATGCCACCCGGGTCTCCTACGAGCAGTACTTC. Full variable domain (rest looked up from reference TRBV15 and TRBJ2-7): DAMVIQNPRYQVTQFGKPVTLSCSQTLNHNVMYWYQQKSSQAPKLLFHYYDKDFNNEADTPDNFQSRRPNTSFCFLDIRSPGLGDTAMYLCATSRDATRVSYEQYFGPGTRLTVT.

This clone has just one count. The V and J genes are TRBV28 and TRBJ1-1, with TRBD1 matching 8 bases. The length of the CDR3 is 14 residues. V lost 2 bases to trimming and J lost 10 bases; unmatched junction nucleotides: 9. Germline CDR1 and CDR2: MDHEN and SYDVKM. The CDR3 protein is CASSLDRGRRGAFF. DNA of the CDR3: TGTGCCAGCAGTTTAGACAGGGGCCGGAGGGGAGCTTTCTTT.

CDR3 sequence: CASSYEGGSYNEQFF. The DNA for the CDR3 is TGTGCCAGCAGTTACGAGGGAGGCTCCTACAATGAGCAGTTCTTC. V is TRBV6-2 or TRBV6-3 and J is TRBJ2-1; TRBD2 might be the D (6 bases). Trimming pared 2 bases from V and 0 bases from J, leaving 8 bases between. This CDR3 is 15 amino acids long. Per the germline V gene, CDR1 is MNHEY and CDR2 is SVGEGT.

The chain employs TRBV18 and TRBJ1-2; possible D gene TRBD1, 5 bases. Trimming stripped 4 bases from V and 4 bases from J, with 10 bases between. This CDR3 is 13 amino acids long. Germline-derived CDR1 and CDR2 are KGHSH and LQKENI. The DNA for the CDR3 is TGTGCCAGCTCACTGGAGGGGAGCTATGGCTACACCTTC. This encodes CASSLEGSYGYTF.

The chain is built from TRBV7-2 and TRBJ2-5; 9 bases agree with TRBD1. Germline V gives CDR1 SGHTA, CDR2 FQGNSA. This CDR3 contains 13 residues. The V gene end was trimmed by 5 bases and the J gene end by 4 bases; junction bases not matched to a gene: 2. The CDR3 coding sequence is TGTGCCAGCAGCCCGGGACAGGGAGAGACCCAGTACTTC. Its translation is CASSPGQGETQYF. Full variable domain (rest looked up from reference TRBV7-2 and TRBJ2-5): GAGVSQSPSNKVTEKGKDVELRCDPISGHTALYWYRQSLGQGLEFLIYFQGNSAPDKSGLPSDRFSAERTGGSVSTLTIQRTQQEDSAVYLCASSPGQGETQYFGPGTRLLVL.

This clone was picked up one time. The rearrangement links TRBV5-6 to TRBJ1-3; D is possibly TRBD1 (6 bases). CDR1 is SGHDT, CDR2 YYEEEE, per germline. This CDR3 contains 16 residues. The germline V and J ends were trimmed by 1 base and 4 bases, with 15 bases remaining between them. DNA for the CDR3: TGTGCCAGCAGCTTGACCTTACAGGGTCCCGGAAACACCATATATTTT. This translates into CASSLTLQGPGNTIYF.

The gene calls are TRBV7-3 and TRBJ1-2; 7 bases align to TRBD1. The J segment lost 5 bases and the V segment lost 2 bases, leaving 5 bases of the junction unmatched. The CDR3 is 14 residues long. Germline V gives CDR1 SGHTA, CDR2 FQGTGA. The CDR3 here is CASSLEGAGYGYTF. The CDR3 DNA follows: TGTGCCAGCAGCTTAGAGGGGGCAGGTTATGGCTACACCTTC.

The V call is TRBV5-1, the J call TRBJ2-5; TRBD2 matches at 7 bases. Germline CDR1 reads SGHRS; CDR2 reads YFSETQ. This CDR3 spans 14 amino acids. J was trimmed by 2 bases and V by 5 bases; bases with no gene match: 6. CDR3 nucleotide sequence: TGCGCCAGCAGTTTCCAACTAGCGCAAGAGACCCAGTACTTC. Translation gives CASSFQLAQETQYF.

The chain joins TRBV10-1 to TRBJ2-2; 10 bases fit TRBD1. Germline loops: CDR1 WNHNN, CDR2 SYGVQD (reference sequence). The CDR3 is 15 residues long. V shed 7 bases and J 6 bases; nucleotides not matched to a gene: 8. The CDR3 nucleotides are TGCGCCAGCAAACTAGACAGGGGGCAGTCCGGGGAGCTGTTTTTT. Translating it yields CASKLDRGQSGELFF.

The gene calls are TRBV7-9 and TRBJ1-2; 7 bases match TRBD1. V dropped 5 bases and J dropped 6; count of bases not matched to a gene: 6. This CDR3 has 13 residues. Germline-derived CDR1 and CDR2 are SEHNR and FQNEAQ (reference sequence). The CDR3 sequence: CASSPDRDHGYTF. The CDR3 bases are TGTGCCAGCAGCCCTGACAGGGACCATGGCTACACCTTC.

This chain links TRBV7-2 with TRBJ1-3, with D possibly matching TRBD1 (6 bases). Germline V gives CDR1 SGHTA, CDR2 FQGNSA. The CDR3 consists of 16 residues. Trimming stripped 7 bases from V and 0 bases from J, with 16 bases between. The CDR3 DNA sequence: TGTGCCAGCACCTCCGGGGGGGCGAGCTCTGGAAACACCATATATTTT. Translating it yields CASTSGGASSGNTIYF.

The chain has TRBV28 and TRBJ2-7; no clear D gene. The germline V and J ends were trimmed by 2 bases and 4 bases, with 12 bases remaining between them. The CDR3 length is 14 residues. The germline CDR1 and CDR2 sequences are MDHEN and SYDVKM. The CDR3: CASSLNRFPYEQYF. DNA for the CDR3: TGTGCCAGCAGTTTAAACAGATTTCCGTACGAGCAGTACTTC. Full variable domain (missing parts from reference TRBV28 and TRBJ2-7): DVKVTQSSRYLVKRTGEKVFLECVQDMDHENMFWYRQDPGLGLRLIYFSYDVKMKEKGDIPEGYSVSREKKERFSLILESASTNQTSMYLCASSLNRFPYEQYFGPGTRLTVT.

The V call is TRBV16, the J call TRBJ1-1, with D uncertain. This CDR3 spans 15 amino acids. V was cut by 5 bases and J by 5 bases, with 18 bases left in between. Per the germline V gene, CDR1 is KGHSY and CDR2 is FQNENV. This CDR3 reads CASSENRESWTEAFF. The DNA for the CDR3 is TGTGCCAGCAGCGAAAATCGAGAATCGTGGACTGAAGCTTTCTTT.

CDR3 coding DNA: TGTGCCAGCAGCGTAGGGACGGACAAGGCTCGCGGTACAGATACGCAGTATTTT. As protein: CASSVGTDKARGTDTQYF. V and J are TRBV9 and TRBJ2-3, with D possibly being TRBD1 (5 bases). V was trimmed by 0 bases and J by 3 bases, leaving 20 bases between them. Germline V gene data show CDR1 as SGDLS and CDR2 as YYNGEE. CDR3 length: 18 residues.

This sequence joins TRBV19 and TRBJ2-5, with 9 bases identical to TRBD1. After removal of 3 bases from V and 4 bases from J, the junction contained 6 bases not matched to a gene. This CDR3 has 15 amino acids. Germline lookup yields CDR1 LNHDA and CDR2 SQIVND (reference sequence). Here the CDR3 DNA reads TGTGCCAGTAGTATCCCGACAGGGGGGGGAGAGACCCAGTACTTC. It encodes CASSIPTGGGETQYF.

The genes are TRBV6-6 and TRBJ1-4, with D possibly matching TRBD1 (5 bases). The CDR3 extends over 20 amino acids. In germline, CDR1 is MNHNY, CDR2 SVGAGI (reference sequence). With 6 bases removed from V and 0 bases from J, the gap between germline ends came to 26 bases. CDR3 in DNA: TGTGCCAGCAGCCAGTACCCCCCGGGGGGGTACGGGTCAACTAATGAAAAACTGTTTTTT. This sequence encodes CASSQYPPGGYGSTNEKLFF.

V is TRBV28 and J is TRBJ1-2, with TRBD1 as a possible D gene (5 bases). Trimming removed 5 bases from V and 4 bases from J, with 8 bases in between. The CDR3 length is 12 residues. Germline CDR1 MDHEN, CDR2 SYDVKM. The CDR3 is CASSPDSYGYTF. The CDR3 nucleotides are TGTGCCAGCAGTCCCGACAGCTATGGCTACACCTTC.